This T cell receptor (beta chain) stems from a study of relationships among human T cell subsets. Study results and limitations: Th1, Th2 and regulatory T cells shared many CDR3 sequences. Regulatory and Th2 subsets had few clones over 100 reads, unlike CD8+ cytotoxic cells. Across seven subsets, gene usage, CDR3 length and N-additions did not differ significantly.

TCR alpha and beta CDR3s were amplified from mRNA by semiquantitative ARM-PCR. In ARM-PCR, communal superprimers followed tagged nested gene-specific primers for exponential amplification. TCRdb re-called the multiplex PCR reads with MiXCR, one entry per CDR3 protein. This table holds roughly 15,000 distinct CDR3 sequences, about 60% found once. A remark on this clonotype: Its antigen is undetermined.

Anti-CD25 beads selected CD4+CD25+ regulatory T cells from positively selected CD4+ cells. V gave up 0 bases and J gave up 13 bases; unmatched junction bases: 4. Germline CDR1 MNHEY, CDR2 SMNVEV (reference sequence). CDR3 size: 13 residues. This TCR was recovered from a man aged 35 to 55 in good health. Sample: Tregs sorted from blood. This chain uses TRBV27 with TRBJ2-1; 9 nucleotides line up with TRBD2. CDR3 sequence (DNA): TGTGCCAGCAGTTTATCGGGGCGGGAGGGCCAGTTCTTC. It encodes CASSLSGREGQFF.